These 19 T cell receptor beta chains share one sample of origin, sequenced in a study of blood T cells in healthy people across ages. The authors ran a second PCR of about 7 to 11 cycles using a sample-barcoded 5' primer and a J-beta primer mix. A single record per CDR3 protein comes from TCRdb applying MiXCR to the 5' RACE reads. The table has some 760,000 distinct CDR3 sequences, just under 25% seen once. These data were also filed under a second study, of T cells of mothers and their children.

The sequenced material came from blood. The source of these receptors is a boy younger than 18 in good health.

The V gene is TRBV12-3 or TRBV12-4, the J gene TRBJ2-3, with TRBD2 matching 7 bases. CDR3 length: 13 residues. With V trimmed by 7 bases and J by 4 bases, 5 bases remained unmatched. The CDR3 region is CASNYGGADTQYF. CDR3 nucleotide sequence: TGTGCCAGCAACTATGGGGGGGCAGATACGCAGTATTTT.

The chain is built from TRBV11-2 and TRBJ2-7; D unclear. Per the germline V gene, CDR1 is SGHAT and CDR2 is FQNNGV. The CDR3 length is 13 residues. V was shortened by 0 bases and J by 4 bases, with 7 bases between the two germline ends. The CDR3 DNA reads TGTGCCAGCAGCTTAGACCCGTTATACGAGCAGTACTTC. Translating it yields CASSLDPLYEQYF.

This clonotype showed up just a few times. The V gene is TRBV11-2, the J gene TRBJ2-3, with 12 bases identical to TRBD2. This CDR3 has 17 residues. Germline V gene data show CDR1 as SGHAT and CDR2 as FQNNGV. The ends lost 1 base at V and 4 bases at J; junction bases unmatched: 6. The CDR3 coding sequence is TGTGCCAGCAGCTTAGTACGGCTAGCGGGAGGGGCAGATACGCAGTATTTT. This encodes CASSLVRLAGGADTQYF.

V usage is TRBV9 and J usage is TRBJ1-1; D unresolved. In germline, CDR1 is SGDLS, CDR2 YYNGEE. V shed 0 bases and J shed 1 base, with 10 bases lying between them. The CDR3 length is 15 residues. The CDR3 coding sequence is TGTGCCAGCAGCGTAGCCACCTTAGGGAACACTGAAGCTTTCTTT. It yields the protein CASSVATLGNTEAFF.

This clonotype was seen just once. The genes are TRBV5-1 and TRBJ2-1; TRBD1 matches at 8 bases. With 4 bases clipped from V and 5 bases from J, the junction kept 5 bases outside the gene matches. Germline-derived CDR1 and CDR2 are SGHRS and YFSETQ. The CDR3 loop spans 14 amino acids. The CDR3 bases are TGCGCCAGCAGCCAGGACAGGGTCGACAATGAGCAGTTCTTC. Translating gives CASSQDRVDNEQFF. Combining the CDR3 with reference TRBV5-1 and TRBJ2-1 gives the whole variable domain KAGVTQTPRYLIKTRGQQVTLSCSPISGHRSVSWYQQTPGQGLQFLFEYFSETQRNKGNFPGRFSGRQFSNSRSEMNVSTLELGDSALYLCASSQDRVDNEQFFGPGTRLTVL.

This clonotype occurred a few times. The V gene is TRBV25-1, the J gene TRBJ2-5, with D unresolved. V was trimmed by 1 base and J by 3 bases, leaving 6 bases between them. Germline CDR1 reads MGHDK; CDR2 reads SYGVNS. The CDR3 length is 13 residues. The CDR3 DNA sequence: TGTGCCAGCAGTGAATTGGCGGAAGAGACCCAGTACTTC. Its protein product is CASSELAEETQYF.

V and J are TRBV23-1 and TRBJ2-7, with a tentative D call TRBD1 (5 bases). TRBV23-1 counts as an open reading frame of uncertain function. The CDR3 sequence is 13 residues long. Trimming shortened V by 11 bases and J by 4 bases, and 18 bases separated the two germline ends. DNA of the CDR3: TGCGCCGGATTTTTCAGTACAGGTTACGAGCAGTACTTC. Translated: CAGFFSTGYEQYF.

The table lists this clonotype with a few counts. The genes are TRBV7-3 and TRBJ2-1; D may be TRBD2 (6 bases). The CDR3 has 15 amino acids. Germline V gene lookup returns CDR1 SGHTA and CDR2 FQGTGA. V lost 5 bases and J 8 bases, leaving 19 bases between the germline ends. This CDR3 is CASSMTRVSSDEQFF. CDR3 coding DNA: TGTGCCAGCAGCATGACTAGGGTCAGTTCCGATGAGCAGTTCTTC.

V usage is TRBV4-1 and J usage is TRBJ1-3; 8 bases are a match to TRBD1. V was pared by 1 base and J by 2 bases, with 4 bases of the junction left unmatched. CDR1 and CDR2 from the germline V gene are MGHRA and YSYEKL. The CDR3 is made up of 16 amino acids. DNA for the CDR3: TGCGCCAGCAGCCAAGGTCGACAGGGGCCTGGAAACACCATATATTTT. It codes for CASSQGRQGPGNTIYF.

Details on this clonotype: Its ends do not fully match the called genes, so a read error is possible. The J gene is TRBJ2-5, the V gene TRBV7-7, with 9 bases matching TRBD2. CDR1 is SSHAT, CDR2 FNYEAQ, per germline (reference sequence). The CDR3 covers 15 residues. Written as DNA, the CDR3 is TGTGCTAGCAGCTTAATTGGCGGGAGGGCAGAGACCCAGTACTTC. This sequence encodes CASSLIGGRAETQYF.

This clonotype has only a few counts. The chain uses TRBV2 and TRBJ2-4; 7 nucleotides align to TRBD1. J gave up 3 bases and V 6 bases, and 5 bases lay outside the gene matches. The CDR3 spans 14 residues. Germline-derived CDR1 and CDR2 are SNHLY and FYNNEI. CDR3 DNA sequence: TGTGCCAGCAGGGTCGACAGGGACAAAAACATTCAGTACTTC. This codes for CASRVDRDKNIQYF.

In its sample, this clonotype was seen a few times. The chain is built from TRBV10-3 and TRBJ2-2; D is unresolved. Germline lookup yields CDR1 ENHRY and CDR2 SYGVKD. This CDR3 spans 15 amino acids. V lost 4 bases and J lost 4, with 13 bases in between. The CDR3 reads CAISGSQQGTGELFF. The DNA for the CDR3 is TGTGCCATCAGTGGTTCCCAGCAAGGCACCGGGGAGCTGTTTTTT.

The J gene is TRBJ2-2, the V gene TRBV7-2; 8 bases match TRBD1. V lost 4 bases, J lost 0 bases, and 4 bases stayed unmatched. CDR1 and CDR2 from the germline V gene are SGHTA and FQGNSA. The CDR3 contains 16 residues. The DNA for the CDR3 is TGTGCCAGCAGCTCTACAGGGGGTTCGAACACCGGGGAGCTGTTTTTT. The encoded protein is CASSSTGGSNTGELFF.

This clonotype was seen a handful of times. V usage is TRBV5-1 and J usage is TRBJ2-5; D call uncertain. Trimming pared 7 bases from V and 7 bases from J, leaving 14 bases between. Germline CDR1 reads SGHRS; CDR2 reads YFSETQ. The CDR3 is made up of 12 amino acids. The DNA of the CDR3 is TGCGCCAGCTCGCCCGATACTGGGACCCAGTACTTC. Residues: CASSPDTGTQYF.

The V gene is TRBV6-4, the J gene TRBJ1-5; no definite D call. Germline CDR1 is MRHNA and CDR2 is SNTAGT. CDR3 length: 14 amino acids. Trimming removed 10 bases from V and 0 bases from J, with 13 bases in between. CDR3 in amino acids: CATISGSSNQPQHF. Here the CDR3 DNA reads TGTGCCACCATAAGCGGGAGTAGCAATCAGCCCCAGCATTTT.

This chain links TRBV9 with TRBJ2-7, with TRBD2 as a possible D gene (6 bases). The ends were cut back, 4 bases at V and 5 bases at J, with 16 bases in the middle. There are 14 residues in the CDR3. Germline lookup yields CDR1 SGDLS and CDR2 YYNGEE. The CDR3 DNA is TGTGCCAGCAGCCCTCGTGGGGGGATCGACGAGCAGTACTTC. Its protein is CASSPRGGIDEQYF.

This clonotype was detected only once. The J gene is TRBJ2-2, the V gene TRBV7-9; no clear D gene. Germline CDR1 SEHNR, CDR2 FQNEAQ (reference sequence). The V end was cut by 4 bases, the J end by 5 bases, with 14 bases between. This CDR3 spans 15 amino acids. DNA of the CDR3: TGTGCCAGCAGCTCAATAGGCAGAAATACCGGGGAGCTGTTTTTT. Amino acid sequence: CASSSIGRNTGELFF.

The rearrangement uses TRBV28 and TRBJ2-3, with D perhaps being TRBD1 or TRBD2 (6 bases each). This CDR3 contains 17 residues. Germline V CDR1 and CDR2: MDHEN, SYDVKM. Trimming took 5 bases from V and 6 from J, leaving 24 bases between them. The CDR3 nucleotides read TGTGCCAGCAGTCCCTGGCTAGGGGGGCCGGAAGGGGATACGCAGTATTTT. Translation gives CASSPWLGGPEGDTQYF.

The chain recombines TRBV7-9 with TRBJ2-7; D gene uncertain. Trimming stripped 1 base from V and 2 bases from J, with 15 bases between. Germline-derived CDR1 and CDR2 are SEHNR and FQNEAQ (reference sequence). The CDR3 has 16 amino acids. The CDR3 coding sequence is TGTGCCAGCAGCTTAGTTGGCGTGGGCGAAGCCTACGAGCAGTACTTC. It specifies CASSLVGVGEAYEQYF.